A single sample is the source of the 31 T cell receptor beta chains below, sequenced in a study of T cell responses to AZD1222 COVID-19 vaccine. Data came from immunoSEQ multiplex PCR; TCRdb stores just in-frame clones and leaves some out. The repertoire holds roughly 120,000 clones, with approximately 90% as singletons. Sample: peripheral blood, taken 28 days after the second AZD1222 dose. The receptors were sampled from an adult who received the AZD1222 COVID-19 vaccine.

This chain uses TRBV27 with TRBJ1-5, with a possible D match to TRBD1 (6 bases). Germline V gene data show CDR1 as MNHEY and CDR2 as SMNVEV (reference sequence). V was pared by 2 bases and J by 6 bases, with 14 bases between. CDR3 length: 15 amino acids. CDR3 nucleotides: TGTGCCAGCAGTTTAATGGGGGGCGCGGGTCAGCCCCAGCATTTT. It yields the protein CASSLMGGAGQPQHF.

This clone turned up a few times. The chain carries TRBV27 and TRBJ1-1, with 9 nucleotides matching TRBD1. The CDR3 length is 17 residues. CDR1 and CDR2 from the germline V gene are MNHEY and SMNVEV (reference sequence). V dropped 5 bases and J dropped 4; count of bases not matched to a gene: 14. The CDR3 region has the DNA TGTGCCAGCAGTCGACAGGGGGTAACATCGTGGGGCACTGAAGCTTTCTTT. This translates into CASSRQGVTSWGTEAFF.

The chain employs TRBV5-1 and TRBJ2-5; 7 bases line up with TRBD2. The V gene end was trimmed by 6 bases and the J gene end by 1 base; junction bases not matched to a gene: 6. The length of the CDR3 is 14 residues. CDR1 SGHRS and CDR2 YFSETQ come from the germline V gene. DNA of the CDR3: TGCGCCAGCAAAACCGCTAGCGGCCAAGAGACCCAGTACTTC. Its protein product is CASKTASGQETQYF.

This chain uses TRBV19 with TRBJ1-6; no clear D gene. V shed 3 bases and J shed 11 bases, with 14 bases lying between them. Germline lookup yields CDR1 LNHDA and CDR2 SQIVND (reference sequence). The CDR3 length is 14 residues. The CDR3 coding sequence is TGTGCCAGTAGTATTCAGGATATGATTGCACCCCTCCACTTT. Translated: CASSIQDMIAPLHF.

The CDR3 region has the DNA TGTGCCAGCAGAACCCCCCTCAGGGGGGGCCTGTTCGATGAGCAGTTCTTC. Its translation: CASRTPLRGGLFDEQFF. The chain carries TRBV27 and TRBJ2-1; perhaps D is TRBD1 or TRBD2 (7 bases each). The length of the CDR3 is 17 residues. Looked up from germline, CDR1 is MNHEY and CDR2 is SMNVEV (reference sequence). Trimming left V 6 bases short and J 8 bases short, with 26 bases between.

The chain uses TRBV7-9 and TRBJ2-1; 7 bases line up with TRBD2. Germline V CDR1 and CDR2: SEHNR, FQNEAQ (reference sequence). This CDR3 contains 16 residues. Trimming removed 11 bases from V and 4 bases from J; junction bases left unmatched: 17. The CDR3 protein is CAGSRFSGAGYNEQFF. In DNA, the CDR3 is TGTGCCGGATCACGCTTCAGCGGGGCAGGTTACAATGAGCAGTTCTTC.

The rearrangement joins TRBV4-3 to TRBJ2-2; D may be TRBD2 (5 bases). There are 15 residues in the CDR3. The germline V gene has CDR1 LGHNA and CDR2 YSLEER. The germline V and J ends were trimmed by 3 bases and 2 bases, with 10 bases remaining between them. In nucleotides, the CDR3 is TGCGCCAGCAGCCAGTTAGCGTCCAACACCGGGGAGCTGTTTTTT. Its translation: CASSQLASNTGELFF.

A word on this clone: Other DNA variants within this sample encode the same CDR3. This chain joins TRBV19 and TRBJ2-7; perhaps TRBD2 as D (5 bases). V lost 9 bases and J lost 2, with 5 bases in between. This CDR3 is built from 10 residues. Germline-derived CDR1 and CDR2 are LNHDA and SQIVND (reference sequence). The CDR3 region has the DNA TGTGCCAGCGGGACCTACGAGCAGTACTTC. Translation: CASGTYEQYF.

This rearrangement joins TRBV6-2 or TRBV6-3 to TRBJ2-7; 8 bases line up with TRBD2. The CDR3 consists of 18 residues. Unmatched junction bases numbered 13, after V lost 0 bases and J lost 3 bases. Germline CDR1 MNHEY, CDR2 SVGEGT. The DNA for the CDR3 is TGTGCCAGCAGTTACTCGGGTAGCGGGATGGGACTAGGCTACGAGCAGTACTTC. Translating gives CASSYSGSGMGLGYEQYF.

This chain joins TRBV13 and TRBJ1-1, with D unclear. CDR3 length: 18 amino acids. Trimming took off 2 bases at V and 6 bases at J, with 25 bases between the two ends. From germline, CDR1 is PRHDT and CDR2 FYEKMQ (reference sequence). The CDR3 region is CASSLLSPDHEIEAEAFF. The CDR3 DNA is TGTGCCAGCAGCTTATTGTCACCCGACCATGAAATAGAGGCTGAAGCTTTCTTT.

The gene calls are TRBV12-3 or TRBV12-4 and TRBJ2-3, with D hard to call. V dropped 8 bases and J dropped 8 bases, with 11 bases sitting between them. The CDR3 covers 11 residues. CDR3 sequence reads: CASAPSGTQYF. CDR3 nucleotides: TGTGCCAGCGCACCATCCGGTACGCAGTATTTT.

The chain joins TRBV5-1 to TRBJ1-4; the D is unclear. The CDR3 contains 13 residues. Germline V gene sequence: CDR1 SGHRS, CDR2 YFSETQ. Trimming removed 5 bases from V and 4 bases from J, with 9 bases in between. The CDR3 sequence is CASRDSNNEKLFF. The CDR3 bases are TGCGCCAGCAGGGACTCGAATAATGAAAAACTGTTTTTT.

The chain's CDR3 is CASRRLEGTEAFF. CDR3 in DNA: TGTGCCAGCAGACGCCTAGAAGGGACTGAAGCTTTCTTT. The chain uses TRBV12-3 or TRBV12-4 and TRBJ1-1; D uncertain. The CDR3 is made up of 13 amino acids. V was shortened by 6 bases and J by 5 bases, with 13 bases between the two germline ends.

DNA of the CDR3: TGTGCCAGCCGCTACCGAGGGTGGCCCAATCAGCCCCAGCATTTT. Amino acid sequence: CASRYRGWPNQPQHF. The chain joins TRBV28 to TRBJ1-5, with unresolved D. CDR1 is MDHEN and CDR2 is SYDVKM in the germline V gene. The CDR3 totals 15 residues. V was pared by 8 bases and J by 3 bases, with 17 bases between.

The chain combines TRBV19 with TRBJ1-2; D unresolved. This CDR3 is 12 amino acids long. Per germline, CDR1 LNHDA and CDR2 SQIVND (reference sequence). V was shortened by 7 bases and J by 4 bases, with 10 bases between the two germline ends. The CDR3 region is CASTAVGYGYTF. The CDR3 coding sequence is TGTGCCAGTACGGCGGTGGGCTATGGCTACACCTTC.

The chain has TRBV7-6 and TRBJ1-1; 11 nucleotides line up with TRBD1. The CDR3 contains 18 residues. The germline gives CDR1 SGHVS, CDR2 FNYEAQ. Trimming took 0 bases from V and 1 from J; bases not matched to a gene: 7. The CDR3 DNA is TGTGCCAGCAGCTTAGCGGGGGACAGGGGGACCTCGAACACTGAAGCTTTCTTT. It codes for CASSLAGDRGTSNTEAFF.

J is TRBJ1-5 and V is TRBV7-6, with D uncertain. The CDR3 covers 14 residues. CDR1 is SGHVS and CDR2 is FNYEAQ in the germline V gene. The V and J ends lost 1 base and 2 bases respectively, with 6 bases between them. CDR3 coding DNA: TGTGCCAGCAGCTTAGGTAGGGGCAATCAGCCCCAGCATTTT. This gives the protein CASSLGRGNQPQHF.

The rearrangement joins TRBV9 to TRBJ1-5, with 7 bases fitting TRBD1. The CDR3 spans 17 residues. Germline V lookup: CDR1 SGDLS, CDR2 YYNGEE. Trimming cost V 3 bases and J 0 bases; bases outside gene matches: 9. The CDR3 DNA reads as TGTGCCAGCAGCGCCGGACAGGAAGGTTATAGCAATCAGCCCCAGCATTTT. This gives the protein CASSAGQEGYSNQPQHF.

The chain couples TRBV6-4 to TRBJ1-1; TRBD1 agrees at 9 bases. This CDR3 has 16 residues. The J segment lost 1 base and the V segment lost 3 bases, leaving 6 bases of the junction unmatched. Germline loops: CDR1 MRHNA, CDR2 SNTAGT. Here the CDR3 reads CASSERPGQGNTEAFF. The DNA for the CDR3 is TGTGCCAGCAGTGAGAGACCGGGACAGGGGAACACTGAAGCTTTCTTT.

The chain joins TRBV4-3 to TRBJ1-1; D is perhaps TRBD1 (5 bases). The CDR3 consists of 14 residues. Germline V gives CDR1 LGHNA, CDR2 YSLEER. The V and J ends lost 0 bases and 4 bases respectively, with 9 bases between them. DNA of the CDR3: TGCGCCAGCAGCCAAGATTGGGGGATCACTGAAGCTTTCTTT. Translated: CASSQDWGITEAFF.

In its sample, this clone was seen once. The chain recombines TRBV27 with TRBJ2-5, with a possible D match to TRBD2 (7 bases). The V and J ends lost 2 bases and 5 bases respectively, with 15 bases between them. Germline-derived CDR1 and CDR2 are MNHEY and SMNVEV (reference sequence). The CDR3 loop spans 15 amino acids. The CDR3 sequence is CASSLHFRGGETQYF. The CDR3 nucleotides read TGTGCCAGCAGTTTACACTTTAGGGGGGGGGAGACCCAGTACTTC.

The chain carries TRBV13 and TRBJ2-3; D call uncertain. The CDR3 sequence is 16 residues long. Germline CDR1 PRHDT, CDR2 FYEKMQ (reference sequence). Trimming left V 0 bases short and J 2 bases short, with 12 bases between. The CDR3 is CASSLGSASHTDTQYF. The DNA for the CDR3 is TGTGCCAGCAGCTTAGGCAGTGCCTCCCACACAGATACGCAGTATTTT.

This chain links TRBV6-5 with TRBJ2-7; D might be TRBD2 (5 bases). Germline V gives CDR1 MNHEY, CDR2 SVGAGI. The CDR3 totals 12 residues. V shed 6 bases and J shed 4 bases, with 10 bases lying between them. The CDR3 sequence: CASSHPGYEQYF. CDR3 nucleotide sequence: TGTGCCAGCAGCCACCCGGGATACGAGCAGTACTTC.

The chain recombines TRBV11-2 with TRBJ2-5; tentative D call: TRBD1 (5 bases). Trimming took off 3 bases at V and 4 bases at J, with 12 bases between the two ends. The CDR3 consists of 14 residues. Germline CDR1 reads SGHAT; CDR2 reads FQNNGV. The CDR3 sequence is CASSFSGATETQYF. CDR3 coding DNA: TGTGCCAGCAGCTTTTCTGGGGCCACAGAGACCCAGTACTTC.

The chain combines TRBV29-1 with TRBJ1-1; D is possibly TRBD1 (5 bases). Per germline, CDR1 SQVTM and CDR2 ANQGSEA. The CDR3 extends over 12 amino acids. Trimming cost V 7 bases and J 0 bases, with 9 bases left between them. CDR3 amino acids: CSAGGMNTEAFF. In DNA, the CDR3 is TGCAGCGCCGGGGGGATGAACACTGAAGCTTTCTTT.

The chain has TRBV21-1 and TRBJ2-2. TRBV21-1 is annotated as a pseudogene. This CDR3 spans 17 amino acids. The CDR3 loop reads CASSTPRMEVNTGELFF. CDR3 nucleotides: TGTGCCAGCAGCACCCCCCGGATGGAAGTAAACACCGGGGAGCTGTTTTTT.

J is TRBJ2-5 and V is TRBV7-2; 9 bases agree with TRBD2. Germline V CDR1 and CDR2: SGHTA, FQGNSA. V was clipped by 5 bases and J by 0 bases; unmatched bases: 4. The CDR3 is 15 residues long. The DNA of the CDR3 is TGTGCCAGCAGCCAGACTAGCGGAAACCAAGAGACCCAGTACTTC. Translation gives CASSQTSGNQETQYF.

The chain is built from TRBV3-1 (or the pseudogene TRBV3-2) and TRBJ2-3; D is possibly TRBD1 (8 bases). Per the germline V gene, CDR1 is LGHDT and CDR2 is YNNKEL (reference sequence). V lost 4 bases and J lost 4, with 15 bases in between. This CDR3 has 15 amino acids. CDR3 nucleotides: TGTGCCAGCAGCCTCCGGACAGGGAGGGCAGATACGCAGTATTTT. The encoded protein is CASSLRTGRADTQYF.

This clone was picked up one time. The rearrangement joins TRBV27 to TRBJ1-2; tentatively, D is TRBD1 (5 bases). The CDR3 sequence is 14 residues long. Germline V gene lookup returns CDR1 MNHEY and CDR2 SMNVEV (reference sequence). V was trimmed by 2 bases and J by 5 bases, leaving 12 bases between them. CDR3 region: CASSLGQGVYGYTF. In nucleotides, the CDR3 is TGTGCCAGCAGTTTAGGGCAGGGAGTTTATGGCTACACCTTC.

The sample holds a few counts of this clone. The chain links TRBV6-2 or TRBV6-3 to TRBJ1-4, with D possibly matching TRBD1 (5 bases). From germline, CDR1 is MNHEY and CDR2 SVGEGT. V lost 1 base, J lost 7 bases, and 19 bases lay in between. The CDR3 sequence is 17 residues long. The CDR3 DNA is TGTGCCAGCAGTTACTTCCCAGGGCGGGGTGAAGGTGAAAAACTGTTTTTT. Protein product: CASSYFPGRGEGEKLFF.

The CDR3 nucleotides are TGTGCCAGCAGCTTATCCCTCTACGAGCAGTACTTC. This translates into CASSLSLYEQYF. The J gene is TRBJ2-7, the V gene TRBV11-2; D call uncertain. Trimming took 2 bases from V and 3 from J, leaving 5 bases between them. This CDR3 spans 12 amino acids. CDR1 and CDR2 (germline): SGHAT, FQNNGV. Based on the CDR3 plus reference TRBV11-2 and TRBJ2-7, the full variable domain is EAGVAQSPRYKIIEKRQSVAFWCNPISGHATLYWYQQILGQGPKLLIQFQNNGVVDDSQLPKDRFSAERLKGVDSTLKIQPAKLEDSAVYLCASSLSLYEQYFGPGTRLTVT.